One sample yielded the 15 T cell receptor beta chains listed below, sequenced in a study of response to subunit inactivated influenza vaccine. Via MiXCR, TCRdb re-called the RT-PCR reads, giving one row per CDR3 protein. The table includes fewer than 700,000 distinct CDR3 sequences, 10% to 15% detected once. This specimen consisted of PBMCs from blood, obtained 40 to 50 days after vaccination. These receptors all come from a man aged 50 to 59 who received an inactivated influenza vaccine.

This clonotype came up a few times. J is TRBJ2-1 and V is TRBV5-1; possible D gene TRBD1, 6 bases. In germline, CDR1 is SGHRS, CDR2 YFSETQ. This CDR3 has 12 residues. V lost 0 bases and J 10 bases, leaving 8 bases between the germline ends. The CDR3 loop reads CASSLAQGEQFF. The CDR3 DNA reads TGCGCCAGCAGCTTGGCTCAGGGGGAGCAGTTCTTC.

The CDR3 sequence is CATSGPNQETQYF. For the CDR3, the DNA is TGTGCCACCTCGGGACCGAACCAAGAGACCCAGTACTTC. The chain couples TRBV4-2 to TRBJ2-5; the D call may be TRBD1 or TRBD2 (5 bases each). Trimming left V 10 bases short and J 0 bases short, with 12 bases between. From germline, CDR1 is LGHNA and CDR2 YNFKEQ. The CDR3 has 13 residues.

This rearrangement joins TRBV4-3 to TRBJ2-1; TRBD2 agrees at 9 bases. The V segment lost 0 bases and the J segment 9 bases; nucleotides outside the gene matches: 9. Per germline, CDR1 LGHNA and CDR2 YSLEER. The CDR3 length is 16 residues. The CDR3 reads CASSQDIAGDLGEQFF. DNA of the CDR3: TGCGCCAGCAGCCAAGATATAGCGGGGGATCTGGGTGAGCAGTTCTTC.

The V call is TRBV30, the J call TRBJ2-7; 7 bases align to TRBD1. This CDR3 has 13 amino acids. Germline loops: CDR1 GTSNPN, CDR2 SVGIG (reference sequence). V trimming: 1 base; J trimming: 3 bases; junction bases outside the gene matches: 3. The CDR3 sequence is CAWSAGTDYEQYF. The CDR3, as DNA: TGTGCCTGGAGTGCTGGGACAGACTACGAGCAGTACTTC. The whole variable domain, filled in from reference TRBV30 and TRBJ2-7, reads SQTIHQWPATLVQPVGSPLSLECTVEGTSNPNLYWYRQAAGRGLQLLFYSVGIGQISSEVPQNLSASRPQDRQFILSSKKLLLSDSGFYLCAWSAGTDYEQYFGPGTRLTVT.

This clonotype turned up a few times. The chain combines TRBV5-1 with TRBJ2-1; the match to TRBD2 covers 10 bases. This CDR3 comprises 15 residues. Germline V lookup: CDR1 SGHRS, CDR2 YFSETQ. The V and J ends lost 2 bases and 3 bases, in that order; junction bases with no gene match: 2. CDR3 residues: CASSLQRGGYNEQFF. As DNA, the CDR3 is TGCGCCAGCAGCTTACAGCGGGGGGGCTACAATGAGCAGTTCTTC. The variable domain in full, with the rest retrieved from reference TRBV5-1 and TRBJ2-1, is KAGVTQTPRYLIKTRGQQVTLSCSPISGHRSVSWYQQTPGQGLQFLFEYFSETQRNKGNFPGRFSGRQFSNSRSEMNVSTLELGDSALYLCASSLQRGGYNEQFFGPGTRLTVL.

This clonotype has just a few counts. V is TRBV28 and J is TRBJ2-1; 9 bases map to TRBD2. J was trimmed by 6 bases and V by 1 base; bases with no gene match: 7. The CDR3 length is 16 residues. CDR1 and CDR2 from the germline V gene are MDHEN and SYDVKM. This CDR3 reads CASSLSGAGGPNEQFF. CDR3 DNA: TGTGCCAGCAGTTTATCTGGAGCGGGAGGACCCAATGAGCAGTTCTTC. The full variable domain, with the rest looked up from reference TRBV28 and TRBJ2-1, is DVKVTQSSRYLVKRTGEKVFLECVQDMDHENMFWYRQDPGLGLRLIYFSYDVKMKEKGDIPEGYSVSREKKERFSLILESASTNQTSMYLCASSLSGAGGPNEQFFGPGTRLTVL.

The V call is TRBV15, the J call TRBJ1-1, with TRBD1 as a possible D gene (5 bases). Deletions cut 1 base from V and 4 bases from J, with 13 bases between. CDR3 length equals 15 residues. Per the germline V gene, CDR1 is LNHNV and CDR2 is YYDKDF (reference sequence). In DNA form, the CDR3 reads TGTGCCACCAGCAGAGTAAGATGGGGGGGCACTGAAGCTTTCTTT. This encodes CATSRVRWGGTEAFF.

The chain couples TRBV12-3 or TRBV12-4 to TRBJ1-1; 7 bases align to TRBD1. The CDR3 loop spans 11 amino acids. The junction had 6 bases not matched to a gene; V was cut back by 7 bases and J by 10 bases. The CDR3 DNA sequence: TGTGCCAGCACGTCCGACAGGGTAGCTTTCTTT. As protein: CASTSDRVAFF.

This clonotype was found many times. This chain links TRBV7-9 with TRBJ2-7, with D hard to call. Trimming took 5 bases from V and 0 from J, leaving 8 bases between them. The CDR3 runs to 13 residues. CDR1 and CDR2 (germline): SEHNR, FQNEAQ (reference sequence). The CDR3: CASSPLGSYEQYF. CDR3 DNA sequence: TGTGCCAGCAGCCCTCTCGGCTCCTACGAGCAGTACTTC. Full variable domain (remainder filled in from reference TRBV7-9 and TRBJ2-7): DTGVSQNPRHKITKRGQNVTFRCDPISEHNRLYWYRQTLGQGPEFLTYFQNEAQLEKSRLLSDRFSAERPKGSFSTLEIQRTEQGDSAMYLCASSPLGSYEQYFGPGTRLTVT.

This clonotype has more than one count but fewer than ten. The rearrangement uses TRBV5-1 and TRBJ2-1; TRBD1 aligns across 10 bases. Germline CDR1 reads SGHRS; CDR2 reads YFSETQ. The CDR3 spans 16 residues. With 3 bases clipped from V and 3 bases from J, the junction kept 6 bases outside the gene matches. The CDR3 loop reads CASSSGTGASYNEQFF. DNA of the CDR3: TGCGCCAGCAGCTCGGGGACAGGGGCGAGCTACAATGAGCAGTTCTTC.

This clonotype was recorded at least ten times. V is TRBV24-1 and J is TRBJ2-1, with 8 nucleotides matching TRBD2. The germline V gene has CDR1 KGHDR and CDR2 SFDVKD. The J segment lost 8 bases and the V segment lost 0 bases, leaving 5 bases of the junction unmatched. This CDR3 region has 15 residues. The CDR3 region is CATSDLQAGVHEQFF. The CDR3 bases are TGTGCCACCAGTGATTTGCAAGCGGGGGTACATGAGCAGTTCTTC.

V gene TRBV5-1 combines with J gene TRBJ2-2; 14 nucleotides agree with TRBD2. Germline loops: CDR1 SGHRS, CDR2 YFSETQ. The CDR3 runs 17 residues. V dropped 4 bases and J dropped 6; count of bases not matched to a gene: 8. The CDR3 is CASSIGTSGRLSGELFF. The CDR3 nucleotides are TGCGCCAGCAGCATCGGGACTAGCGGGAGATTATCCGGGGAGCTGTTTTTT. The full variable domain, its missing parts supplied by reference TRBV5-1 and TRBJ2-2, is KAGVTQTPRYLIKTRGQQVTLSCSPISGHRSVSWYQQTPGQGLQFLFEYFSETQRNKGNFPGRFSGRQFSNSRSEMNVSTLELGDSALYLCASSIGTSGRLSGELFFGEGSRLTVL.

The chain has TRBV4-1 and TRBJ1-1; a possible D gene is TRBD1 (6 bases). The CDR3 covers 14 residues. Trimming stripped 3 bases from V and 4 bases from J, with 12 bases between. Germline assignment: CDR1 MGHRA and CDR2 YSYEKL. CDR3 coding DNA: TGCGCCAGCAGCCAGGTTGGGGGGGCCACTGAAGCTTTCTTT. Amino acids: CASSQVGGATEAFF.

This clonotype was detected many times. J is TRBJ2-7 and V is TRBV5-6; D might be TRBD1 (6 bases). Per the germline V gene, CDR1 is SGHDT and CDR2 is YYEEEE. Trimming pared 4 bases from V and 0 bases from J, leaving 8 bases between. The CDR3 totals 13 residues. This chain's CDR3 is CASSADSSYEQYF. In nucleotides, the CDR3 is TGTGCCAGCAGCGCGGACAGCTCCTACGAGCAGTACTTC.

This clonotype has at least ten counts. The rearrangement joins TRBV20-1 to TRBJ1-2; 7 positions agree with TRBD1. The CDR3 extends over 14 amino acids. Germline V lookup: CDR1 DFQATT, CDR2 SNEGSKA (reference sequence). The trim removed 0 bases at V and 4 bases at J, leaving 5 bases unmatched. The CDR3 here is CSAREGGRGYGYTF. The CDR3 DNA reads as TGCAGTGCTAGAGAAGGGGGCCGGGGCTATGGCTACACCTTC.